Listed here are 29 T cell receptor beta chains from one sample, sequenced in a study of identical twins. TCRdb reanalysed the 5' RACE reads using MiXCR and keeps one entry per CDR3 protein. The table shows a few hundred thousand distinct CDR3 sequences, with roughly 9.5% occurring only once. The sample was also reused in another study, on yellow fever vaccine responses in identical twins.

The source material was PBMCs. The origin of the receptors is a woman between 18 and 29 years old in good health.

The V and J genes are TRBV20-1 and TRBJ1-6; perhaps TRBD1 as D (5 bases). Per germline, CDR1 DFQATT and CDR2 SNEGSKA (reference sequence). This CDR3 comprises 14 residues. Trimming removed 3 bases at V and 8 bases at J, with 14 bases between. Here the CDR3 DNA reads TGCAGTGCTAGGGCAAGGACATGGGATTCACCCCTCCACTTT. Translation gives CSARARTWDSPLHF.

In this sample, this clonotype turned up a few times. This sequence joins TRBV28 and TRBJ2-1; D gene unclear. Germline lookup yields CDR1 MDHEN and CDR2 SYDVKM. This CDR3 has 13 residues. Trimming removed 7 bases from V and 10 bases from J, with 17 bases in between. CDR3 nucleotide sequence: TGTGCCAGCACCGATATCCCACCGGCGGAGCAGTTCTTC. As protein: CASTDIPPAEQFF.

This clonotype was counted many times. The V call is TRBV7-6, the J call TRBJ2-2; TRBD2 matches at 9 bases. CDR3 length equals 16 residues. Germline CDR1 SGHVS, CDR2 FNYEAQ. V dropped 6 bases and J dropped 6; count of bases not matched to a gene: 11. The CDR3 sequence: CASSNPGLAAAGELFF. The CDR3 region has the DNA TGTGCCAGCAGTAACCCGGGACTAGCTGCGGCCGGGGAGCTGTTTTTT. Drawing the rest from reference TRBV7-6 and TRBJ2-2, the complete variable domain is GAGVSQSPRYKVTKRGQDVALRCDPISGHVSLYWYRQALGQGPEFLTYFNYEAQQDKSGLPNDRFSAERPEGSISTLTIQRTEQRDSAMYRCASSNPGLAAAGELFFGEGSRLTVL.

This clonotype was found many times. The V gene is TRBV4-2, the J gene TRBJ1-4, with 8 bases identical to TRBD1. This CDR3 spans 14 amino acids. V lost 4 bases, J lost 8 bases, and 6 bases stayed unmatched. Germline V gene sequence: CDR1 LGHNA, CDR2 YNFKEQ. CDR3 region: CASSPRTGWEKLFF. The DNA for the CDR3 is TGTGCCAGCAGCCCGCGGACAGGGTGGGAAAAACTGTTTTTT.

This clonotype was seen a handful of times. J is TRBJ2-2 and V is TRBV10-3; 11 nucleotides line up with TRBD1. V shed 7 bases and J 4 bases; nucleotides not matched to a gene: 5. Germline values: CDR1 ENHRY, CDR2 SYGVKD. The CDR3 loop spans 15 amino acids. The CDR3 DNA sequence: TGTGCCATCACCGCCGGGACAGGGGGCACCGGGGAGCTGTTTTTT. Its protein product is CAITAGTGGTGELFF.

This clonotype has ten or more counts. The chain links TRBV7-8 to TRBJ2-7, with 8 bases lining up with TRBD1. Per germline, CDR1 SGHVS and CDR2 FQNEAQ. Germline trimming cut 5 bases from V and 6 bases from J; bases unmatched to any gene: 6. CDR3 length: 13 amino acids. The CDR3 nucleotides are TGTGCCAGCAGCCCGGACAGGGTAGCCGAGCAGTACTTC. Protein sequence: CASSPDRVAEQYF.

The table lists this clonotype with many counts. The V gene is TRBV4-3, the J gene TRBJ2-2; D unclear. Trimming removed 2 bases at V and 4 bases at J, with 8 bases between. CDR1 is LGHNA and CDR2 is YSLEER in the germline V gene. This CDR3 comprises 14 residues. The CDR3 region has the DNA TGCGCCAGCAGCCAAACGGGCTTCACCGGGGAGCTGTTTTTT. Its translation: CASSQTGFTGELFF.

CDR3 loop: CASSWTGRGELFF. The CDR3 DNA follows: TGTGCCAGCAGTTGGACAGGGCGCGGGGAGCTGTTTTTT. The gene calls are TRBV6-5 and TRBJ2-2; the match to TRBD1 covers 8 bases. The CDR3 extends over 13 amino acids. J gave up 7 bases and V 4 bases, and 2 bases lay outside the gene matches. CDR1 and CDR2 from the germline V gene are MNHEY and SVGAGI.

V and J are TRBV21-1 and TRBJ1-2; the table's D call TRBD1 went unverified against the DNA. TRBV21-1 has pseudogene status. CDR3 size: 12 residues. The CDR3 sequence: CASTQKGGGYTF. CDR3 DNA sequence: TGTGCCAGCACCCAGAAAGGGGGCGGCTACACCTTC.

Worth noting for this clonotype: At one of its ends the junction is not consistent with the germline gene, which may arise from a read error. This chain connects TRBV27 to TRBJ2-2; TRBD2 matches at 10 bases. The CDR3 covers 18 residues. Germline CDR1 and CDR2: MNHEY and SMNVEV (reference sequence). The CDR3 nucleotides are TGTGCCATCAGTTTCCGTCCGTCTAGCGGGAGAAGGTCCGGGGAGCTGTTTTTT. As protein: CAISFRPSSGRRSGELFF.

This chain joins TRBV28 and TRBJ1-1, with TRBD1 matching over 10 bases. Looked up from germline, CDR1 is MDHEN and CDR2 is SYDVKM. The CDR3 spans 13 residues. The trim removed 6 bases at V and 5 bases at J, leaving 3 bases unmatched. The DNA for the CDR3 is TGTGCCAGCAGGGGGACAGGGGAGACTGAAGCTTTCTTT. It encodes CASRGTGETEAFF.

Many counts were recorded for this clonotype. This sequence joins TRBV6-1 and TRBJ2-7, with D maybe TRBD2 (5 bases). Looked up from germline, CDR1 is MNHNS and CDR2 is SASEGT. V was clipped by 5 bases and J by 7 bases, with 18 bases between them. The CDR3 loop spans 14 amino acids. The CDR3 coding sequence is TGTGCCAGCAGTCCCGGGGTACAGCTAGGGGAGCAGTACTTC. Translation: CASSPGVQLGEQYF.

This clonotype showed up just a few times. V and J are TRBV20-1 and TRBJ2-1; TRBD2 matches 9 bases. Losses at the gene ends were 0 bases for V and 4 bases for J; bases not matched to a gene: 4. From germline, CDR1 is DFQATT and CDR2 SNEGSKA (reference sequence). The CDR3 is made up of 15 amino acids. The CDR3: CSARDRLAGYNEQFF. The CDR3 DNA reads TGCAGTGCTAGAGATCGCCTAGCGGGATACAATGAGCAGTTCTTC.

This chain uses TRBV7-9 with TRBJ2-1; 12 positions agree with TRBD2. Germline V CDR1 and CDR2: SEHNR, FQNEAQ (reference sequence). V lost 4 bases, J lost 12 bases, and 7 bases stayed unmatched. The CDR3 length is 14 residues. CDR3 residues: CASSSATSGRGQFF. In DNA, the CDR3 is TGTGCCAGCAGCTCAGCGACTAGCGGGAGAGGGCAGTTCTTC.

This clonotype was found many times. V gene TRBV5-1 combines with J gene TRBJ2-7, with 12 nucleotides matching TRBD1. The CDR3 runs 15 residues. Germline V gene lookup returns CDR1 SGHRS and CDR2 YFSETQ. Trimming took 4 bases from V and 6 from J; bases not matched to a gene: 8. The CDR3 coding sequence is TGCGCCAGCAGCAAAGCCGGGACAGGGGGCTCCGAGCAGTACTTC. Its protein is CASSKAGTGGSEQYF. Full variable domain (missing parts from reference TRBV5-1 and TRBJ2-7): KAGVTQTPRYLIKTRGQQVTLSCSPISGHRSVSWYQQTPGQGLQFLFEYFSETQRNKGNFPGRFSGRQFSNSRSEMNVSTLELGDSALYLCASSKAGTGGSEQYFGPGTRLTVT.

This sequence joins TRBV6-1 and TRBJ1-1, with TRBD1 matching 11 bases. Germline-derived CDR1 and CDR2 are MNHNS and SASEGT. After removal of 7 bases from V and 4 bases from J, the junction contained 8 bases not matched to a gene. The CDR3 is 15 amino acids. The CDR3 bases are TGTGCCAGCAATCACCTGGGACAGGGGGGCACTGAAGCTTTCTTT. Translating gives CASNHLGQGGTEAFF.

CDR3 sequence reads: CAIAANTGELFF. CDR3 sequence (DNA): TGTGCCATCGCGGCGAACACCGGGGAGCTGTTTTTT. The V and J genes are TRBV10-3 and TRBJ2-2; no reliable D call. This CDR3 contains 12 residues. V was trimmed by 8 bases and J by 0 bases, leaving 4 bases between them. Germline CDR1 reads ENHRY; CDR2 reads SYGVKD.

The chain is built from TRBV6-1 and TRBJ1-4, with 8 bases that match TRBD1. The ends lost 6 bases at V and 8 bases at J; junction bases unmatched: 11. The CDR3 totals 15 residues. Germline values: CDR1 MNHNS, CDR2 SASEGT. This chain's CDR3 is CASREDRVVGEKLFF. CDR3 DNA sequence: TGTGCCAGCAGGGAGGACAGGGTGGTTGGCGAAAAACTGTTTTTT.

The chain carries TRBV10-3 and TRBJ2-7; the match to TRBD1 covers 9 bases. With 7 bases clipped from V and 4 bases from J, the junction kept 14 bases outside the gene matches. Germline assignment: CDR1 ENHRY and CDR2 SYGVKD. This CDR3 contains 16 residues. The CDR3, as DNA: TGTGCCATCACTACTGGACCGGGACAGGGTCTATACGAGCAGTACTTC. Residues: CAITTGPGQGLYEQYF.

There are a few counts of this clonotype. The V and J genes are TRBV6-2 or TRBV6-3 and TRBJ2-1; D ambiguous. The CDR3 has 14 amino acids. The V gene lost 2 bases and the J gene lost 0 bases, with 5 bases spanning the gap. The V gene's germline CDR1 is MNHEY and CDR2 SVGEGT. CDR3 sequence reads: CASSYAHSYNEQFF. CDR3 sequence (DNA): TGTGCCAGCAGTTACGCCCACTCCTACAATGAGCAGTTCTTC.

The CDR3 nucleotides are TGTGCCAGCAGGATTAGCGGGAGGACAGATACGCAGTATTTT. The encoded protein is CASRISGRTDTQYF. The V gene is TRBV6-5, the J gene TRBJ2-3, with 10 bases fitting TRBD2. The ends lost 6 bases at V and 3 bases at J; junction bases unmatched: 3. Germline CDR1 reads MNHEY; CDR2 reads SVGAGI. CDR3 size: 14 residues.

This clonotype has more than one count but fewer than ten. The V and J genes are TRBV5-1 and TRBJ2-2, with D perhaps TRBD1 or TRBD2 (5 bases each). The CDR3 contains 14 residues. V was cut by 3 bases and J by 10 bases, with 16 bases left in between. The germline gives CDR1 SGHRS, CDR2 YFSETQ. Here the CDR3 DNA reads TGCGCCAGCAGCTCCGGGACCTCGACAACGGAGCTGTTTTTT. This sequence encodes CASSSGTSTTELFF.

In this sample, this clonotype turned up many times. The CDR3 nucleotides read TGCGCCAGCAATAAAAATCAGGCCCCTGAAGCTTTCTTT. Protein product: CASNKNQAPEAFF. The rearrangement uses TRBV5-1 and TRBJ1-1; the D is unclear. The V gene lost 6 bases and the J gene lost 6 bases, with 15 bases spanning the gap. This CDR3 has 13 residues. CDR1 is SGHRS and CDR2 is YFSETQ in the germline V gene.

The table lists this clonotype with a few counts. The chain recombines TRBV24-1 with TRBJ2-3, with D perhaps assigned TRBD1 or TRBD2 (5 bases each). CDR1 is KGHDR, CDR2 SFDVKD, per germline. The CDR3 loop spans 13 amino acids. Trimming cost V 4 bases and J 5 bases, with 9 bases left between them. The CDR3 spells CATSEGRKDTQYF. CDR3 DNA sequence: TGTGCCACCAGTGAGGGACGGAAAGATACGCAGTATTTT.

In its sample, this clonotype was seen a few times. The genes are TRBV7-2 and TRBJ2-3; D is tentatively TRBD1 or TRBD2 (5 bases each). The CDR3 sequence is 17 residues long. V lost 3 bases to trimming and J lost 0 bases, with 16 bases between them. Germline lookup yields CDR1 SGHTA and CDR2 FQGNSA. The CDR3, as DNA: TGTGCCAGCAGCTTCTTACCTTGGGGCGGGAGCACAGATACGCAGTATTTT. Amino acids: CASSFLPWGGSTDTQYF.

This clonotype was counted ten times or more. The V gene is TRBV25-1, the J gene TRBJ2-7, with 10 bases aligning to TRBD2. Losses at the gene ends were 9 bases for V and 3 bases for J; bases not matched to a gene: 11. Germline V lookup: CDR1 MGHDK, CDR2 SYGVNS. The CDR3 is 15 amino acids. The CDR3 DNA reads TGTGCCAGTTCTTACCGGAGCGGGGGGGTCTACGAGCAGTACTTC. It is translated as CASSYRSGGVYEQYF.

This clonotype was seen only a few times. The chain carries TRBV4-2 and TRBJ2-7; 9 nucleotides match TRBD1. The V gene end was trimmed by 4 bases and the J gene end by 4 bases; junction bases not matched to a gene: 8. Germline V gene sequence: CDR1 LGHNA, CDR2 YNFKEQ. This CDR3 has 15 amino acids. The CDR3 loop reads CASSLNRGRGYEQYF. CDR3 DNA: TGTGCCAGCAGCCTAAACAGGGGGCGCGGGTACGAGCAGTACTTC.

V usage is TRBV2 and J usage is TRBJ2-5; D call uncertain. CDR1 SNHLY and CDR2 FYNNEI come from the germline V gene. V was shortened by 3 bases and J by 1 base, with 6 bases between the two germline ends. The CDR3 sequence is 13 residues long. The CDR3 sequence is CASSDPLQETQYF. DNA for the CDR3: TGTGCCAGCAGTGACCCGCTCCAAGAGACCCAGTACTTC.

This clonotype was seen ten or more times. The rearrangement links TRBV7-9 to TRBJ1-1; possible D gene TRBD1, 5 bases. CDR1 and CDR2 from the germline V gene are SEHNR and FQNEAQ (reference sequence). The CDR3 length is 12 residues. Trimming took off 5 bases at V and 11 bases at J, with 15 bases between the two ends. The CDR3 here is CASSETTEGAFF. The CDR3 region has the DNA TGTGCCAGCAGCGAAACCACAGAGGGGGCTTTCTTT.